The rows below give T cell receptor beta chains drawn from one sample of a study of shared clonotypes between healthy human individuals. TCRdb keeps only in-frame clones here, not all; method: immunoSEQ multiplex PCR. Of 2 million to 2.5 million clones listed, roughly 95% are singletons. Sequenced: naive CD4+ T cells sorted from blood. These receptors were collected from a man in his late teens or twenties in good health. Each CDR3 is given with its conserved first and last residue. The order of the fields is clone size, D gene, V gene, J gene, CDR3 protein, CDR3 DNA. The D gene is left open where the match is weak. A clone size is listed for some rows: how often the clone was seen (once, few, many), or a class if it is expanded.

>NA|TRBD1|TRBV6-5|TRBJ2-7
CASSSRTGGLYEQYF
TGTGCCAGCAGTTCTCGGACAGGGGGTTTATACGAGCAGTACTTC
>NA|TRBD1|TRBV15|TRBJ2-5
CATSRDRGQGLQETQYF
TGTGCCACCAGCAGAGATAGGGGACAGGGACTGCAAGAGACCCAGTACTTC
>NA|NA|TRBV7-9|TRBJ2-3
CASSAHITSTDTQYF
TGTGCCAGCAGCGCGCACATTACTAGCACAGATACGCAGTATTTT
>NA|NA|TRBV30|TRBJ1-2
CAWSVPGAGRSNGYTF
TGTGCCTGGAGTGTACCCGGGGCAGGGAGGTCAAATGGCTACACCTTC
>NA|NA|TRBV2|TRBJ1-1
CASTADGNTEAFF
TGTGCCAGCACGGCGGACGGGAACACTGAAGCTTTCTTT
>once|NA|TRBV29-1|TRBJ2-1
CSVEDTGRINEQFF
TGCAGCGTTGAAGACACAGGACGGATAAATGAGCAGTTCTTC
>NA|TRBD1|TRBV2|TRBJ1-1
CASSERDSSLNTEAFF
TGTGCCAGCAGCGAGAGGGACAGCTCCTTGAACACTGAAGCTTTCTTT
>NA|NA|TRBV5-1|TRBJ1-6
CASSAGNSPLHF
TGCGCCAGCAGCGCGGGAAATTCACCCCTCCACTTT
>NA|TRBD2|TRBV6-5|TRBJ2-7
CASSFRLAEHSYEQYF
TGTGCCAGCAGTTTCAGACTAGCGGAACACTCCTACGAGCAGTACTTC
>NA|NA|TRBV20-1|TRBJ2-1
CSARLGAEQFF
TGCAGTGCCCGTTTAGGGGCTGAGCAGTTCTTC
>once|NA|TRBV5-1|TRBJ2-7
CASSLGGQRHEQYF
TGCGCCAGCAGCTTGGGTGGACAGCGTCACGAGCAGTACTTC
>NA|NA|TRBV30|TRBJ2-6
CAWRSTGANVLTF
TGTGCCTGGAGATCGACTGGGGCCAACGTCCTGACTTTC
>NA|NA|TRBV18|TRBJ2-1
CASSQNSDNEQFF
TGTGCCAGCTCACAGAACAGCGACAATGAGCAGTTCTTC
>NA|NA|TRBV28|TRBJ1-5
CASSFLSPGLNSNQPQHF
TGTGCCAGCAGTTTTCTATCCCCGGGACTCAATAGCAATCAGCCCCAGCATTTT
>NA|NA|TRBV25-1|TRBJ2-1
CASIGQAYNEQFF
TGTGCCAGCATCGGGCAGGCTTACAATGAGCAGTTCTTC
>NA|TRBD1|TRBV30|TRBJ1-1
CAWSVDRGHTEAFF
TGTGCCTGGAGTGTCGACAGGGGGCACACTGAAGCTTTCTTT
>NA|TRBD1|TRBV15|TRBJ1-1
CATSREAGTARAFF
TGTGCCACCAGCAGAGAGGCGGGGACAGCCCGAGCTTTCTTT
>once|NA|TRBV6-1|TRBJ2-7
CASRPTLTYEQYF
TGTGCCAGCAGGCCCACCCTAACGTACGAGCAGTACTTC
>NA|NA|TRBV6-6|TRBJ2-7
CASSYIRTAYEQYF
TGTGCCAGCAGTTACATAAGGACAGCCTACGAGCAGTACTTC
>NA|TRBD2|TRBV7-2|TRBJ2-4
CASSLGGTTSIQYF
TGTGCCAGCAGCTTAGGGGGGACTACTTCAATCCAGTACTTC
>once|NA|TRBV5-1|TRBJ1-5
CASSLLGRSNQPQHF
TGCGCCAGCAGCTTGTTAGGGAGGAGCAATCAGCCCCAGCATTTT
>NA|NA|TRBV6-5|TRBJ2-7
CAGGVMYEQYF
TGTGCCGGAGGGGTAATGTACGAGCAGTACTTC
>NA|TRBD1|TRBV4-1|TRBJ2-7
CASSLVETGDREQYF
TGCGCCAGCAGCCTCGTGGAGACAGGGGACCGCGAGCAGTACTTC
>NA|TRBD1|TRBV5-1|TRBJ2-2
CASSLTGEDTGELFF
TGCGCCAGCAGCCTGACAGGGGAGGACACCGGGGAGCTGTTTTTT
>NA|NA|TRBV30|TRBJ1-3
CAWSVSRASGNTIYF
TGTGCCTGGAGTGTCTCCAGGGCGTCCGGAAACACCATATATTTT
>NA|NA|TRBV5-1|TRBJ1-6
CASSLAPPDSPLHF
TGCGCCAGCAGCTTGGCCCCGCCCGATTCACCCCTCCACTTT
>NA|NA|TRBV4-3|TRBJ2-4
CASSQERGQLAKNIQYF
TGCGCCAGCAGCCAAGAACGGGGACAACTAGCCAAAAACATTCAGTACTTC
>NA|NA|TRBV28|TRBJ2-7
CASSLQGSSFYEQYF
TGTGCCAGCAGTTTACAGGGTTCCTCGTTCTACGAGCAGTACTTC
>once|TRBD1|TRBV15|TRBJ2-7
CATSRETGGNYEQYF
TGTGCCACCAGCAGGGAAACAGGGGGCAATTACGAGCAGTACTTC
>NA|TRBD1|TRBV30|TRBJ1-1
CAWSRTKTGQGNTEAFF
TGTGCCTGGAGTAGAACCAAAACTGGACAGGGGAACACTGAAGCTTTCTTT
>NA|NA|TRBV19|TRBJ1-5
CASSLDGQPQHF
TGTGCCAGTAGTCTAGACGGGCAGCCCCAGCATTTT
>once|TRBD1|TRBV10-3|TRBJ1-2
CAISLGQGVDGYTF
TGTGCCATCAGCCTCGGACAGGGTGTGGATGGCTACACCTTC
>NA|NA|TRBV30|TRBJ1-2
CAWSEAQTYGYTF
TGTGCCTGGAGTGAGGCGCAAACCTATGGCTACACCTTC
>NA|NA|TRBV5-3|TRBJ2-3
CARSRRGADTQYF
TGTGCCAGAAGCCGCAGGGGAGCAGATACGCAGTATTTT
>NA|TRBD2|TRBV4-1|TRBJ2-2
CASSQVPLAGVTGELFF
TGCGCCAGCAGCCAAGTTCCTCTAGCGGGAGTTACCGGGGAGCTGTTTTTT
>NA|NA|TRBV7-2|TRBJ2-5
CASSRATGWQETQYF
TGTGCCAGCAGCCGCGCGACGGGGTGGCAAGAGACCCAGTACTTC